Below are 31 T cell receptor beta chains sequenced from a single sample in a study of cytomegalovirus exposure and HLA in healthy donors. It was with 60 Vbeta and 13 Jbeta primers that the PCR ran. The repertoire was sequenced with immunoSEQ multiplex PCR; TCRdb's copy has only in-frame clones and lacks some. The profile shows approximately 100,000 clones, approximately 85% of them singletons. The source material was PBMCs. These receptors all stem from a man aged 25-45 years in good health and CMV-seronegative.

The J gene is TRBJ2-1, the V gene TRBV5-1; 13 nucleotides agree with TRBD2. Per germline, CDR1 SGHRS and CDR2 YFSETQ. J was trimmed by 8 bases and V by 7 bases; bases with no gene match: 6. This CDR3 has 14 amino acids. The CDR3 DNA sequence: TGCGCCAGCCGACTAGCGGGGGGTCTCGATGAGCAGTTCTTC. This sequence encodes CASRLAGGLDEQFF.

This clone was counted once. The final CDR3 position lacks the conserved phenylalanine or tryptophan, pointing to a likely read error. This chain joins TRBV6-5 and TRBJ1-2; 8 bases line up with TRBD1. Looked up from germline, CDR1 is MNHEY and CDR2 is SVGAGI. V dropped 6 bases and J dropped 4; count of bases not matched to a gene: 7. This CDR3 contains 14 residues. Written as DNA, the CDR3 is TGTGCCAGCAGAGAAACAGGGGGGGGCTATGGCTACACCCTC. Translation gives CASRETGGGYGYTL.

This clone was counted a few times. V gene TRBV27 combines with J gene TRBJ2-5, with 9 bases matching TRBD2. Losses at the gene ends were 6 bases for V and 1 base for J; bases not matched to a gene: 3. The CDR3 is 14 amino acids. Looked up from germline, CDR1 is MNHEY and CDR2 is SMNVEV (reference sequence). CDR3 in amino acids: CASSQTSGQETQYF. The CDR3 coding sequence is TGTGCCAGCAGCCAGACTAGCGGCCAAGAGACCCAGTACTTC.

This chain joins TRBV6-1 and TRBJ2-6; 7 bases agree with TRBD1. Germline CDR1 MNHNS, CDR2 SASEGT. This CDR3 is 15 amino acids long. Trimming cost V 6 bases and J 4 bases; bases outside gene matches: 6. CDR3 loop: CASSTTGSGANVLTF. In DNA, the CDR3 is TGTGCCAGCAGCACGACAGGGAGCGGGGCCAACGTCCTGACTTTC.

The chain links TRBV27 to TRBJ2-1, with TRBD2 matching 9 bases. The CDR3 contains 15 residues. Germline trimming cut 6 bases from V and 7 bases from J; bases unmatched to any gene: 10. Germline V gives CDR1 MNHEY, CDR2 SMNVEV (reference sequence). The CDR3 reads CASREFSGSGNEQFF. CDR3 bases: TGTGCCAGCAGAGAGTTTAGCGGGAGTGGTAATGAGCAGTTCTTC.

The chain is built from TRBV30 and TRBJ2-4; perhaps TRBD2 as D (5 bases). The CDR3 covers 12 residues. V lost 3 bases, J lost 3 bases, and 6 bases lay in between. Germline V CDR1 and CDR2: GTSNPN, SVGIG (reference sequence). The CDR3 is CAWSGDKNIQYF. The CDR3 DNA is TGTGCCTGGAGCGGGGACAAAAACATTCAGTACTTC.

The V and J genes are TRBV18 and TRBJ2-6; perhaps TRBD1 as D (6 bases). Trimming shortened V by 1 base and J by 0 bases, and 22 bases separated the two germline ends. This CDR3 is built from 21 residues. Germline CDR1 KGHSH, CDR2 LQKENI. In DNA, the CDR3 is TGTGCCAGCTCACCACTTGTTGTTGTTAGGACAGAGAACTCTGGGGCCAACGTCCTGACTTTC. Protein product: CASSPLVVVRTENSGANVLTF.

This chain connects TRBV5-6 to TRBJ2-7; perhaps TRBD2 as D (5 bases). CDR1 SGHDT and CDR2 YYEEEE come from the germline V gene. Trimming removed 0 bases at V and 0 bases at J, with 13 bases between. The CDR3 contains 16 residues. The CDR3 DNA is TGTGCCAGCAGCTTGGTCGGACTTTCTGGCTCCTACGAGCAGTACTTC. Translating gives CASSLVGLSGSYEQYF. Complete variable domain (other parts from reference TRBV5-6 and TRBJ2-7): DAGVTQSPTHLIKTRGQQVTLRCSPKSGHDTVSWYQQALGQGPQFIFQYYEEEERQRGNFPDRFSGHQFPNYSSELNVNALLLGDSALYLCASSLVGLSGSYEQYFGPGTRLTVT.

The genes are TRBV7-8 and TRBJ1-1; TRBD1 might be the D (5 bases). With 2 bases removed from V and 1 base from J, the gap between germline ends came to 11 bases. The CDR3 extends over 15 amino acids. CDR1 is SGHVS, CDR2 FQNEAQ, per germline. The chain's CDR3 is CASSLQGSGNTEAFF. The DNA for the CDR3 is TGTGCCAGCAGCTTACAGGGTTCTGGGAACACTGAAGCTTTCTTT. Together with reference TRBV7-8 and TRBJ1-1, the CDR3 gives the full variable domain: GAGVSQSPRYKVAKRGQDVALRCDPISGHVSLFWYQQALGQGPEFLTYFQNEAQLDKSGLPSDRFFAERPEGSVSTLKIQRTQQEDSAVYLCASSLQGSGNTEAFFGQGTRLTVV.

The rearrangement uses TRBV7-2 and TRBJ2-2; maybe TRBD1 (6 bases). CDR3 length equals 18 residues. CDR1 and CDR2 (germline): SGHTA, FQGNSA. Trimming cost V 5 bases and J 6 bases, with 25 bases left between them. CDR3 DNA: TGTGCCAGCAGCCATCGAACCCCCTGGCTCAGGGGCGCCGGGGAGCTGTTTTTT. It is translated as CASSHRTPWLRGAGELFF.

CDR3 bases: TGCGCCAGGAGGGACAGGGGTGAAGATACGCAGTATTTT. This encodes CARRDRGEDTQYF. V and J are TRBV5-1 and TRBJ2-3; 10 positions agree with TRBD1. The length of the CDR3 is 13 residues. Germline V gives CDR1 SGHRS, CDR2 YFSETQ. J lost 5 bases, V lost 8 bases, and 5 bases had no gene match.

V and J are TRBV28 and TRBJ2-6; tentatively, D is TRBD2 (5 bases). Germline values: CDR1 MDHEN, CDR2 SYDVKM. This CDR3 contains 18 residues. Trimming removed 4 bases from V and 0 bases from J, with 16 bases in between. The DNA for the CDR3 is TGTGCCAGCAGTTCGGAGCCGGGGTCAAGCTCTGGGGCCAACGTCCTGACTTTC. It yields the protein CASSSEPGSSSGANVLTF.

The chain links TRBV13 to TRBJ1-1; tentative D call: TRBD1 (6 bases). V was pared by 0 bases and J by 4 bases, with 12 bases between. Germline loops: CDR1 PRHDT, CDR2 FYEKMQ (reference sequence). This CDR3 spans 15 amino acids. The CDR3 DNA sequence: TGTGCCAGCAGCTTAGGCCTTACAGGGTCCACTGAAGCTTTCTTT. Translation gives CASSLGLTGSTEAFF.

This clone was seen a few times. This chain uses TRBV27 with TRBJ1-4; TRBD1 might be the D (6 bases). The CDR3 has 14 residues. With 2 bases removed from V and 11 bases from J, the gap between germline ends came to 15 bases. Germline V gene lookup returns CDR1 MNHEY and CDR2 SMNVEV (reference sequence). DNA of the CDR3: TGTGCCAGCAGTTTAATGTCACAGGGAGGGAAACTGTTTTTT. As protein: CASSLMSQGGKLFF.

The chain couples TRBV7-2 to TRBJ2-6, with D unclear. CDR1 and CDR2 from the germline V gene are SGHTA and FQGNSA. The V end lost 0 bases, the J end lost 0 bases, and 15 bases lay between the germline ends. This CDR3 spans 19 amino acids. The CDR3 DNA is TGTGCCAGCAGCTTAGCGGTGCAGGCTAAGGCCTCTGGGGCCAACGTCCTGACTTTC. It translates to CASSLAVQAKASGANVLTF. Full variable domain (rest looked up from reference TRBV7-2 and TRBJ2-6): GAGVSQSPSNKVTEKGKDVELRCDPISGHTALYWYRQSLGQGLEFLIYFQGNSAPDKSGLPSDRFSAERTGGSVSTLTIQRTQQEDSAVYLCASSLAVQAKASGANVLTFGAGSRLTVL.

CDR3 protein: CASSLVSSGSSYEQYF. The DNA for the CDR3 is TGTGCCAGCAGCTTAGTGAGTAGCGGTAGCTCCTACGAGCAGTACTTC. The chain employs TRBV7-9 and TRBJ2-7; possibly TRBD2 for D (6 bases). Germline V gives CDR1 SEHNR, CDR2 FQNEAQ (reference sequence). V lost 1 base, J lost 0 bases, and 13 bases lay in between. The CDR3 has 16 amino acids.

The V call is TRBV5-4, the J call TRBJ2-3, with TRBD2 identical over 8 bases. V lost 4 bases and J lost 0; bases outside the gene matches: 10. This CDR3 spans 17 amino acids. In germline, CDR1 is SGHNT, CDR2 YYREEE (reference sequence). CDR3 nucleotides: TGTGCCAGCAGCCCAGCTTTAGCGGGAACTAGCACAGATACGCAGTATTTT. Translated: CASSPALAGTSTDTQYF.

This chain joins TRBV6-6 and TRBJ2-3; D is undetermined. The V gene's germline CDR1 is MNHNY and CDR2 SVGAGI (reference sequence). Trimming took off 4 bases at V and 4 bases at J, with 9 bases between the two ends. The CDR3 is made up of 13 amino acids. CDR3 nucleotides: TGTGCCAGCAGTTCCGTAGAAGCAGATACGCAGTATTTT. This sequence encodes CASSSVEADTQYF.

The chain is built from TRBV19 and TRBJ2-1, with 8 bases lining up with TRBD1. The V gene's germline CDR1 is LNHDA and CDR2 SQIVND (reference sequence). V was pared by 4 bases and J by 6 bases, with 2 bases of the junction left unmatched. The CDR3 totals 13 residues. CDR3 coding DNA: TGTGCCAGTAGTACAGACAGGGGCAATGAGCAGTTCTTC. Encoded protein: CASSTDRGNEQFF. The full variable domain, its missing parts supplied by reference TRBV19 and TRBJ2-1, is DGGITQSPKYLFRKEGQNVTLSCEQNLNHDAMYWYRQDPGQGLRLIYYSQIVNDFQKGDIAEGYSVSREKKESFPLTVTSAQKNPTAFYLCASSTDRGNEQFFGPGTRLTVL.

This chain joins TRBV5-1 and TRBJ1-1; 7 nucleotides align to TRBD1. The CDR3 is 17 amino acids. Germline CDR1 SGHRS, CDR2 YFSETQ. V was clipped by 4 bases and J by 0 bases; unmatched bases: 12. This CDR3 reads CASSKGQNHIMNTEAFF. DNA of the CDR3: TGCGCCAGCAGCAAGGGACAGAACCACATTATGAACACTGAAGCTTTCTTT.

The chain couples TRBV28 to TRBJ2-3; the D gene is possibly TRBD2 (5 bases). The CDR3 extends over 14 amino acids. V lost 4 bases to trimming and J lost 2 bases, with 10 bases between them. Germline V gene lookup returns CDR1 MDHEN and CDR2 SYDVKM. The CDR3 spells CASSYAGDTDTQYF. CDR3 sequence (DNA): TGTGCCAGCAGTTATGCGGGTGACACAGATACGCAGTATTTT. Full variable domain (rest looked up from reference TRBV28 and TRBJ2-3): DVKVTQSSRYLVKRTGEKVFLECVQDMDHENMFWYRQDPGLGLRLIYFSYDVKMKEKGDIPEGYSVSREKKERFSLILESASTNQTSMYLCASSYAGDTDTQYFGPGTRLTVL.

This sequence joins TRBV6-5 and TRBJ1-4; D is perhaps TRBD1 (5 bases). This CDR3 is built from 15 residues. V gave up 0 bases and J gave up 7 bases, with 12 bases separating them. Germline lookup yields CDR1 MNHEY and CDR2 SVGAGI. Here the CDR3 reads CASSYSARVGEKLFF. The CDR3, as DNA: TGTGCCAGCAGTTACTCGGCCAGGGTCGGTGAAAAACTGTTTTTT.

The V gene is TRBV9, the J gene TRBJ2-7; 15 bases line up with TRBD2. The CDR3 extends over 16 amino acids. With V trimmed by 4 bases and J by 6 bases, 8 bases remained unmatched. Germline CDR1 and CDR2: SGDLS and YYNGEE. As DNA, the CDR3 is TGTGCCAGCAGCTCCTCACCGGGACTAGCGGGAGGCGAGCAGTACTTC. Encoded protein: CASSSSPGLAGGEQYF.

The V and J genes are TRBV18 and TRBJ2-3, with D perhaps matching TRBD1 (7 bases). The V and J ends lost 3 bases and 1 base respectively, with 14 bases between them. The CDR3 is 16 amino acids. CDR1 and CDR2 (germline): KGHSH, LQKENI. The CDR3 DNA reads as TGTGCCAGCTCACCGGTGGAGGGGGCTGGCACAGATACGCAGTATTTT. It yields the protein CASSPVEGAGTDTQYF. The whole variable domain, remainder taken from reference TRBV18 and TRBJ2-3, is NAGVMQNPRHLVRRRGQEARLRCSPMKGHSHVYWYRQLPEEGLKFMVYLQKENIIDESGMPKERFSAEFPKEGPSILRIQQVVRGDSAAYFCASSPVEGAGTDTQYFGPGTRLTVL.

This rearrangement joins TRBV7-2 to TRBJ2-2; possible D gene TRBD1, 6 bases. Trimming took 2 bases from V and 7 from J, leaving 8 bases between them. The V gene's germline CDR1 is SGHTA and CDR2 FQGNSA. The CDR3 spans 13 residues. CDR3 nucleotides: TGTGCCAGCAGCTTAAGGGGGAGCGGGGAGCTGTTTTTT. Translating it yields CASSLRGSGELFF.

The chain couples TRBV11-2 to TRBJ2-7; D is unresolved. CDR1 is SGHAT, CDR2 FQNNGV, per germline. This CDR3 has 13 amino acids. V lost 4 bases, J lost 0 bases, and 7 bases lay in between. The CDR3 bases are TGTGCCAGCAGCTGGGCAAACTCCTACGAGCAGTACTTC. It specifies CASSWANSYEQYF.

The CDR3 DNA reads TGTGCCAGCAGTCCCTTCGCGGGCAGGGGGATAATTCGGCCCCAGCATTTT. Its translation: CASSPFAGRGIIRPQHF. The V gene is TRBV28, the J gene TRBJ1-5; 7 bases are shared with TRBD1. This CDR3 contains 17 residues. Germline trimming cut 5 bases from V and 9 bases from J; bases unmatched to any gene: 19. CDR1 and CDR2 from the germline V gene are MDHEN and SYDVKM.

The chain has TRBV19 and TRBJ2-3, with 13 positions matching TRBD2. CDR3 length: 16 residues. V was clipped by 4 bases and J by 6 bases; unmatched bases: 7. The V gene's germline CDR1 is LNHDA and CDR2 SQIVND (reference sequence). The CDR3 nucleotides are TGTGCCAGTAGTAGCGGACTAGCGGGAGACGGGGATACGCAGTATTTT. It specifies CASSSGLAGDGDTQYF. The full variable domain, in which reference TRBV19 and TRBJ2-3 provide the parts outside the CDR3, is DGGITQSPKYLFRKEGQNVTLSCEQNLNHDAMYWYRQDPGQGLRLIYYSQIVNDFQKGDIAEGYSVSREKKESFPLTVTSAQKNPTAFYLCASSSGLAGDGDTQYFGPGTRLTVL.

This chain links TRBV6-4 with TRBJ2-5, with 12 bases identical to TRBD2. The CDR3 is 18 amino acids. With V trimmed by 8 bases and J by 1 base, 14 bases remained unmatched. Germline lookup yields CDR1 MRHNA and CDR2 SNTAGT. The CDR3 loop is CASCRFTTSGSAQETQYF. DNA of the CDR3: TGTGCCAGCTGTCGTTTTACGACTAGCGGGAGTGCCCAAGAGACCCAGTACTTC.

The DNA of the CDR3 is TGTGCCAGCAGCTTGGGACAGGGTCGCGAGCAGTACTTC. It codes for CASSLGQGREQYF. The V and J genes are TRBV7-3 and TRBJ2-7; 9 bases map to TRBD1. The V segment lost 3 bases and the J segment 6 bases; nucleotides outside the gene matches: 3. The CDR3 has 13 amino acids. Germline assignment: CDR1 SGHTA and CDR2 FQGTGA. The whole variable domain, remainder taken from reference TRBV7-3 and TRBJ2-7, is GAGVSQTPSNKVTEKGKYVELRCDPISGHTALYWYRQSLGQGPEFLIYFQGTGAADDSGLPNDRFFAVRPEGSVSTLKIQRTERGDSAVYLCASSLGQGREQYFGPGTRLTVT.

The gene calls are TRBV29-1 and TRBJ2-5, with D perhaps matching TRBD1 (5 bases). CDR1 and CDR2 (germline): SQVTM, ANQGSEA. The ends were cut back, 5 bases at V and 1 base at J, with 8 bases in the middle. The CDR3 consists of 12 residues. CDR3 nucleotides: TGCAGCGTTCGACAGAGCCAAGAGACCCAGTACTTC. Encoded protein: CSVRQSQETQYF.